A selection of T cell receptor beta chains follows, all from one sample in a study of OX40 agonist ivuxolimab in advanced cancers. TCRdb keeps only in-frame clones here, not all; method: immunoSEQ multiplex PCR. The sample carries some 98,000 clones, 93% recorded once. The sequencing here drew on CD4+ or CD8+ T cells sorted from blood, taken in a trial of the OX40 agonist ivuxolimab. The source of these receptors is an adult with an advanced solid tumor such as melanoma, head and neck, liver or kidney cancer. Both conserved end residues are part of each CDR3. The order of the fields is clone size, J gene, CDR3 length, V gene, D gene, CDR3 protein, CDR3 DNA. D genes are given only for firm matches. A clone size is listed for some rows: how often the clone was seen (once, few, many), or a class if it is expanded.

>-|TRBJ1-4|15|TRBV7-6|TRBD1
CASSFGQGGGEKLFF
TGTGCCAGCAGCTTCGGACAGGGAGGCGGTGAAAAACTGTTTTTT
>-|TRBJ1-6|15|TRBV2|-
CASSPQDGRYSPLHF
TGTGCCAGCAGTCCCCAGGACGGAAGATATTCACCCCTCCACTTT
>-|TRBJ1-1|14|TRBV6-1|-
CASSLQIMNTEAFF
TGTGCCAGCAGCCTACAGATAATGAACACTGAAGCTTTCTTT
>-|TRBJ1-2|14|TRBV18|-
CASSYGAGDYGYTF
TGTGCCAGCTCATACGGGGCTGGGGACTATGGCTACACCTTC
>-|TRBJ1-3|18|TRBV7-2|-
CASSSELTAYYSGNTIYF
TGTGCCAGCAGCTCGGAATTGACAGCCTACTACTCTGGAAACACCATATATTTT
>-|TRBJ2-5|15|TRBV28|TRBD1
CASSLLGTGQETQYF
TGTGCCAGCAGTTTATTAGGGACAGGGCAAGAGACCCAGTACTTC
>-|TRBJ1-4|14|TRBV6-6|TRBD1
CASSFGQGQEKLFF
TGTGCCAGCAGTTTCGGACAGGGCCAAGAAAAACTGTTTTTT
>-|TRBJ1-1|13|TRBV6-5|TRBD1
CASSFRGGTEAFF
TGTGCCAGCAGTTTCAGGGGGGGCACTGAAGCTTTCTTT
>-|TRBJ1-5|15|TRBV6-6|-
CASSSVGGVYQPQHF
TGTGCCAGCAGTTCCGTCGGGGGAGTATATCAGCCCCAGCATTTT
>-|TRBJ1-5|13|TRBV19|-
CASSISPPGPQHF
TGTGCCAGTAGTATATCCCCCCCGGGGCCCCAGCATTTT
>-|TRBJ1-5|17|TRBV4-1|TRBD1
CASSHGQLARGNQPQHF
TGCGCCAGCAGCCACGGACAGCTTGCCAGGGGGAATCAGCCCCAGCATTTT
>-|TRBJ2-1|16|TRBV7-7|-
CASSLGDPGSYNEQFF
TGTGCTAGCAGCTTAGGGGACCCAGGATCCTACAATGAGCAGTTCTTC
>-|TRBJ2-5|13|TRBV2|-
CASSRDPRETQYF
TGTGCCAGCAGCCGGGACCCCAGAGAGACCCAGTACTTC
>-|TRBJ1-2|14|TRBV18|-
CASSRVGSHYGYTF
TGTGCCAGCTCACGGGTAGGGAGTCACTATGGCTACACCTTC
>-|TRBJ1-5|15|TRBV28|TRBD1
CASSSGQGGNQPQHF
TGTGCCAGCAGTTCGGGACAGGGGGGCAATCAGCCCCAGCATTTT
>-|TRBJ1-2|13|TRBV30|-
CAWRPGANYGYTF
TGTGCCTGGAGGCCCGGGGCCAACTACGGCTACACCTTC
>-|TRBJ1-5|15|TRBV2|-
CASSEFNGGQGPQHF
TGTGCCAGCAGTGAATTTAATGGGGGGCAGGGGCCCCAGCATTTT
>-|TRBJ1-1|14|TRBV6-5|TRBD1
CASSRQGWNTEAFF
TGTGCCAGCAGTAGACAGGGGTGGAACACTGAAGCTTTCTTT
>-|TRBJ1-4|14|TRBV10-3|-
CAISDPSLSEKLFF
TGTGCCATCAGTGATCCCAGTCTTAGTGAAAAACTGTTTTTT
>-|TRBJ2-3|16|TRBV5-4|-
CASSSRVAMSTDTQYF
TGTGCCAGCAGCTCGAGGGTAGCAATGAGCACAGATACGCAGTATTTT
>once|TRBJ2-1|12|TRBV12-5|-
CASSGHLNEQFF
TGTGCTAGCTCGGGACACCTCAATGAGCAGTTCTTC
>-|TRBJ1-4|13|TRBV7-3|-
CASSLMIRDMDFF
TGTGCCAGCAGCTTAATGATTCGGGACATGGACTTTTTT
>-|TRBJ1-5|16|TRBV18|-
CASSPPLRGSNQPQHF
TGTGCCAGCTCACCACCGCTTAGGGGTAGCAATCAGCCCCAGCATTTT
>few|TRBJ1-1|12|TRBV28|-
CASSSRNTEAFF
TGTGCCAGCAGTTCCCGGAACACTGAAGCTTTCTTT